This entry features one T cell receptor beta chain sequence. Germline V gives CDR1 SGHTA, CDR2 FQGTGA. Losses at the gene ends were 5 bases for V and 5 bases for J; bases not matched to a gene: 7. CDR3 length: 15 amino acids. Some clones are missing from TCRdb's copy, which holds only in-frame ones; the method was immunoSEQ multiplex PCR. The sample includes over 150,000 clones, about nine tenths seen only once; the top ten take more than 5.5%. This sample is drawn from a study of T cell responses to AZD1222 COVID-19 vaccine. Looking at the study overall: The study pooled second doses at about 4 or about 12 weeks.

This receptor was taken from an adult in good health. The sample here was peripheral blood, taken on day 0 of AZD1222 vaccination. This chain joins TRBV7-3 and TRBJ2-2; 8 bases match TRBD1. The CDR3 loop reads CASSGPGGMTGELFF. CDR3 DNA: TGTGCCAGCAGCGGACCAGGGGGCATGACCGGGGAGCTGTTTTTT.